Following are 3 T cell receptor beta chains from one sample sequenced in a study of response to subunit inactivated influenza vaccine. TCRdb re-derived calls from the RT-PCR reads in MiXCR, one entry per CDR3 protein. Of roughly 790,000 distinct CDR3 sequences listed, 21% are singletons. Sample: PBMCs from blood, taken 4 to 6 days after vaccination. These receptors all come from a man aged 45-65 years who received an inactivated influenza vaccine.

The chain carries TRBV6-5 and TRBJ1-4; a weak D match, TRBD1 (5 bases). Between the trimmed V and J ends, which lost 2 bases and 3 bases, there was a span of 7 bases. Germline-derived CDR1 and CDR2 are MNHEY and SVGAGI. CDR3 length: 14 amino acids. CDR3 DNA sequence: TGTGCCAGCAGTTACAGACAGCCTAATGAAAAACTGTTTTTT. Amino acid sequence: CASSYRQPNEKLFF.

The genes are TRBV20-1 and TRBJ1-5, with 7 bases identical to TRBD1. The CDR3 length is 14 residues. Germline CDR1 DFQATT, CDR2 SNEGSKA (reference sequence). After removal of 6 bases from V and 3 bases from J, the junction contained 8 bases not matched to a gene. CDR3 amino acids: CSAGQQGNNQPQHF. In nucleotides, the CDR3 is TGCAGTGCAGGACAACAGGGGAACAATCAGCCCCAGCATTTT.

This clonotype has more than one count but fewer than ten. The chain recombines TRBV9 with TRBJ2-7, with 8 bases fitting TRBD2. The length of the CDR3 is 15 residues. Trimming at V came to 4 bases and at J to 0 bases, leaving 6 bases not matched to a gene. The germline V gene has CDR1 SGDLS and CDR2 YYNGEE. In DNA, the CDR3 is TGTGCCAGCAGCCCTTTTAGCGGGAACTCCTACGAGCAGTACTTC. Encoded protein: CASSPFSGNSYEQYF.